The 3 T cell receptor beta chains listed next were all sequenced from one sample in a study of blood T cells in healthy people across ages. Then a second PCR, running about 6 to 11 cycles, was carried out with a sample-barcoded 5' primer and a J-beta primer mix. TCRdb reanalysed the 5' RACE reads using MiXCR and keeps one entry per CDR3 protein. Among some 890,000 distinct CDR3 sequences listed, almost 30% were seen once. The sample was also reused in another study, on T cells of mothers and their children.

Sequencing was carried out using blood. Receptors were obtained from a middle-aged woman in good health.

The V and J genes are TRBV7-2 and TRBJ2-5; D may be TRBD1 (6 bases). The CDR3 has 14 residues. V lost 2 bases, J lost 4 bases, and 11 bases lay in between. Germline V gives CDR1 SGHTA, CDR2 FQGNSA. The CDR3 DNA reads TGTGCCAGCAGCTTATACAGGGACCCAGAGACCCAGTACTTC. Its translation is CASSLYRDPETQYF.

This clonotype was counted ten times or more. The rearrangement links TRBV28 to TRBJ2-7; D remains unclear. Germline V CDR1 and CDR2: MDHEN, SYDVKM. Trimming cost V 7 bases and J 3 bases, with 16 bases left between them. This CDR3 has 14 amino acids. The CDR3 is CASTPRPKDYEQYF. CDR3 sequence (DNA): TGTGCCAGCACCCCTAGGCCGAAGGACTACGAGCAGTACTTC.

This clonotype has a handful of counts. This rearrangement joins TRBV20-1 to TRBJ2-1; TRBD2 matches at 15 bases. Germline CDR1 is DFQATT and CDR2 is SNEGSKA (reference sequence). The CDR3 has 17 residues. The V and J ends lost 2 bases and 7 bases, in that order; junction bases with no gene match: 9. CDR3 protein: CSARSSRTSGGGNEQFF. The CDR3 DNA reads as TGCAGTGCTAGATCCTCCCGGACTAGCGGGGGGGGGAATGAGCAGTTCTTC.